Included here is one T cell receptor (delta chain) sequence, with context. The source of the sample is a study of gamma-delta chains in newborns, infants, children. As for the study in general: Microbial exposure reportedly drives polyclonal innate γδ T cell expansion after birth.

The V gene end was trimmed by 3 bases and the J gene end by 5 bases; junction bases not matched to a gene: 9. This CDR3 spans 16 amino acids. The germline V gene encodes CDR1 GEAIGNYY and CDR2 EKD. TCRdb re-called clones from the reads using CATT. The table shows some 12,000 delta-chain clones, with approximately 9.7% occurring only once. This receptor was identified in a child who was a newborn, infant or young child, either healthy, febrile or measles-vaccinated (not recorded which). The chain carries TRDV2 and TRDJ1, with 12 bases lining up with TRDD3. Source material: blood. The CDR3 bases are TGTGCCTGTGACCCGTTGGGCCTGGGGGATACGGATAAACTCATCTTT. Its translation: CACDPLGLGDTDKLIF.